This entry lists 27 T cell receptor beta chains sequenced from one sample in a study of beta chain features in type 1 diabetes. The entirety of the isolated RNA underwent reverse transcription, so expressed TCRB transcripts were sequenced. Measured with immunoSEQ multiplex PCR; TCRdb has only the in-frame clones, and not every one. The data show 300,000 to 450,000 clones, roughly a fifth seen once. The material sequenced was naive CD4+ T cells from blood. Source of these receptors: a young woman in good health.

The chain is built from TRBV5-4 and TRBJ2-7; the match to TRBD1 covers 9 bases. Losses at the gene ends were 3 bases for V and 2 bases for J; bases not matched to a gene: 6. The CDR3 runs to 15 residues. Germline V gene data show CDR1 as SGHNT and CDR2 as YYREEE (reference sequence). CDR3 in amino acids: CASSSMDRGTYEQYF. DNA for the CDR3: TGTGCCAGCAGCTCAATGGACAGGGGAACCTACGAGCAGTACTTC.

The genes are TRBV4-1 and TRBJ2-6; no definite D call. Germline V gene lookup returns CDR1 MGHRA and CDR2 YSYEKL. The CDR3 sequence is 14 residues long. Deletions cut 2 bases from V and 2 bases from J, with 4 bases between. The CDR3 DNA is TGCGCCAGCAGCCAAATAACTGGGGCCAACGTCCTGACTTTC. The encoded protein is CASSQITGANVLTF.

The V call is TRBV5-1, the J call TRBJ1-1; D gene uncertain. V was shortened by 4 bases and J by 1 base, with 20 bases between the two germline ends. The CDR3 totals 17 residues. Germline lookup yields CDR1 SGHRS and CDR2 YFSETQ. The CDR3 region has the DNA TGCGCCAGCAGCGGAAAATACTCGGGAGTAACGAACACTGAAGCTTTCTTT. Translating gives CASSGKYSGVTNTEAFF.

This clone was counted between two and nine times. The chain combines TRBV29-1 with TRBJ2-3; TRBD1 matches 12 bases. The germline CDR1 and CDR2 sequences are SQVTM and ANQGSEA. J lost 4 bases, V lost 3 bases, and 8 bases had no gene match. This CDR3 comprises 16 residues. The CDR3 region is CSVDGTGGRSADTQYF. In DNA form, the CDR3 reads TGCAGCGTTGATGGGACAGGGGGCCGGAGTGCAGATACGCAGTATTTT.

This clone has just a few counts. The V gene is TRBV9, the J gene TRBJ1-1; D is unresolved. V lost 0 bases and J 0 bases, leaving 9 bases between the germline ends. CDR1 and CDR2 (germline): SGDLS, YYNGEE. There are 15 residues in the CDR3. The CDR3 DNA sequence: TGTGCCAGCAGCGTAGCCACAGAGTTGAACACTGAAGCTTTCTTT. This gives the protein CASSVATELNTEAFF.

The V call is TRBV28, the J call TRBJ1-2, with unresolved D. V lost 7 bases and J 6 bases, leaving 9 bases between the germline ends. The CDR3 contains 11 residues. Germline CDR1 is MDHEN and CDR2 is SYDVKM. In nucleotides, the CDR3 is TGTGCCAGCACATGGCTAGATGGCTACACCTTC. Protein product: CASTWLDGYTF.

This chain uses TRBV27 with TRBJ1-5; 8 nucleotides match TRBD1. V lost 6 bases, J lost 5 bases, and 6 bases stayed unmatched. This CDR3 has 14 residues. From germline, CDR1 is MNHEY and CDR2 SMNVEV (reference sequence). DNA for the CDR3: TGTGCCAGCAGGGATGGACAGGGCGATCAGCCCCAGCATTTT. Translating gives CASRDGQGDQPQHF.

This clone was detected only a few times. The gene calls are TRBV30 and TRBJ1-1; D not resolved. The V end was cut by 3 bases, the J end by 0 bases, with 5 bases between. CDR3 size: 12 residues. Germline assignment: CDR1 GTSNPN and CDR2 SVGIG (reference sequence). CDR3 sequence reads: CAWRAMNTEAFF. CDR3 DNA: TGTGCCTGGAGGGCAATGAACACTGAAGCTTTCTTT.

The chain uses TRBV7-9 and TRBJ2-3, with D perhaps TRBD2 (5 bases). This CDR3 spans 13 amino acids. V was clipped by 7 bases and J by 5 bases, with 13 bases between them. Germline CDR1 and CDR2: SEHNR and FQNEAQ (reference sequence). CDR3 coding DNA: TGTGCCAGCATCTATCTCGGAGGAGATACGCAGTATTTT. Amino acid sequence: CASIYLGGDTQYF.

J is TRBJ2-7 and V is TRBV7-2; TRBD1 matches 7 bases. CDR1 SGHTA and CDR2 FQGNSA come from the germline V gene. This CDR3 has 14 residues. V shed 4 bases, J shed 7 bases, and the junction held 10 bases outside the gene matches. Written as DNA, the CDR3 is TGTGCCAGCAGCTACGACAGGGCCCTTGGGGAGCAGTACTTC. It codes for CASSYDRALGEQYF.

This chain connects TRBV30 to TRBJ2-1; 10 bases match TRBD2. The CDR3 has 16 residues. The V and J ends lost 3 bases and 6 bases, in that order; junction bases with no gene match: 11. Germline loops: CDR1 GTSNPN, CDR2 SVGIG (reference sequence). CDR3 nucleotides: TGTGCCTGGAGGAGGAGGATCTTAGCGGGGGGCAATGAGCAGTTCTTC. Translated, it gives CAWRRRILAGGNEQFF.

This clone was counted a few times. The rearrangement joins TRBV7-2 to TRBJ1-1, with no clear D. In germline, CDR1 is SGHTA, CDR2 FQGNSA. There are 10 residues in the CDR3. Trimming left V 11 bases short and J 4 bases short, with 8 bases between. The CDR3 region is CAGASTEAFF. The CDR3 nucleotides read TGTGCCGGAGCGTCCACTGAAGCTTTCTTT. Full variable domain (missing parts from reference TRBV7-2 and TRBJ1-1): GAGVSQSPSNKVTEKGKDVELRCDPISGHTALYWYRQSLGQGLEFLIYFQGNSAPDKSGLPSDRFSAERTGGSVSTLTIQRTQQEDSAVYLCAGASTEAFFGQGTRLTVV.

V usage is TRBV4-1 and J usage is TRBJ2-7; TRBD1 matches at 8 bases. The CDR3 covers 17 residues. The germline gives CDR1 MGHRA, CDR2 YSYEKL. V was clipped by 2 bases and J by 4 bases; unmatched bases: 13. The CDR3 sequence is CASSQWTPRQGFYEQYF. In nucleotides, the CDR3 is TGCGCCAGCAGCCAATGGACACCGAGACAGGGGTTTTACGAGCAGTACTTC.

There are a few counts of this clone. The chain joins TRBV18 to TRBJ1-2, with a weak D call TRBD1 (6 bases). Trimming cost V 3 bases and J 1 base, with 12 bases left between them. Germline V lookup: CDR1 KGHSH, CDR2 LQKENI. CDR3 size: 15 residues. The chain's CDR3 is CASSPQTGDNYGYTF. As DNA, the CDR3 is TGTGCCAGCTCACCGCAGACAGGAGATAACTATGGCTACACCTTC.

The chain links TRBV9 to TRBJ2-3; tentatively, D is TRBD1 (5 bases). Per the germline V gene, CDR1 is SGDLS and CDR2 is YYNGEE. The CDR3 covers 16 residues. The germline V and J ends were trimmed by 4 bases and 7 bases, with 22 bases remaining between them. CDR3 residues: CASSILQGESIYTQYF. In DNA form, the CDR3 reads TGTGCCAGCAGCATCCTCCAAGGGGAATCGATATATACGCAGTATTTT.

The rearrangement joins TRBV5-1 to TRBJ1-6, with 9 bases identical to TRBD1. CDR1 and CDR2 (germline): SGHRS, YFSETQ. J gave up 10 bases and V 6 bases, and 8 bases lay outside the gene matches. The CDR3 is made up of 14 amino acids. CDR3 sequence: CASNPGTGNSPLHF. The CDR3 bases are TGCGCCAGCAACCCCGGGACAGGGAACTCACCCCTCCACTTT.

The chain recombines TRBV19 with TRBJ2-1, with 10 positions matching TRBD2. Germline-derived CDR1 and CDR2 are LNHDA and SQIVND (reference sequence). The V gene end was trimmed by 5 bases and the J gene end by 15 bases; junction bases not matched to a gene: 7. The CDR3 has 12 residues. CDR3 sequence: CASSSSSGSLFF. The CDR3 coding sequence is TGTGCCAGTAGTTCCTCTAGCGGGAGTCTGTTCTTC.

Concerning this clone: Other DNA sequences of this sample code for an identical CDR3. V is TRBV5-1 and J is TRBJ2-2; D is perhaps TRBD1 (6 bases). This CDR3 region has 15 residues. V was clipped by 0 bases and J by 0 bases, with 6 bases between them. Germline V gene sequence: CDR1 SGHRS, CDR2 YFSETQ. For the CDR3, the DNA is TGCGCCAGCAGCTTGGGGACAGCGAACACCGGGGAGCTGTTTTTT. Translated: CASSLGTANTGELFF. Looking up the rest from reference TRBV5-1 and TRBJ2-2 gives the full variable domain: KAGVTQTPRYLIKTRGQQVTLSCSPISGHRSVSWYQQTPGQGLQFLFEYFSETQRNKGNFPGRFSGRQFSNSRSEMNVSTLELGDSALYLCASSLGTANTGELFFGEGSRLTVL.

The chain links TRBV30 to TRBJ1-3, with TRBD1 as a possible D gene (5 bases). This CDR3 contains 14 residues. The germline V gene has CDR1 GTSNPN and CDR2 SVGIG (reference sequence). V was clipped by 1 base and J by 1 base, with 8 bases between them. In DNA, the CDR3 is TGTGCCTGGAGTGCAAGGGGTTCTGGAAACACCATATATTTT. Protein product: CAWSARGSGNTIYF.

In its sample, this clone was seen a few times. The chain is built from TRBV4-1 and TRBJ1-1; tentatively, D is TRBD1 (6 bases). The CDR3 loop spans 13 amino acids. Germline CDR1 and CDR2: MGHRA and YSYEKL. Trimming removed 0 bases at V and 5 bases at J, with 7 bases between. The CDR3 bases are TGCGCCAGCAGCCAAGAGAGGGGGACTGAAGCTTTCTTT. The encoded protein is CASSQERGTEAFF.

This clone has just a few counts. V usage is TRBV25-1 and J usage is TRBJ2-7; 9 positions agree with TRBD1. The CDR3 runs to 14 residues. V lost 5 bases to trimming and J lost 6 bases; unmatched junction nucleotides: 8. Germline CDR1 reads MGHDK; CDR2 reads SYGVNS. The CDR3, as DNA: TGTGCCAGCAGTTCCCGAGGACAGGGGAGCGAGCAGTACTTC. Translated, it gives CASSSRGQGSEQYF.

The genes are TRBV7-6 and TRBJ1-5; 11 bases map to TRBD1. This CDR3 has 15 amino acids. Germline trimming cut 5 bases from V and 4 bases from J; bases unmatched to any gene: 4. Germline CDR1 reads SGHVS; CDR2 reads FNYEAQ. The CDR3 sequence is CASSRGTGGNQPQHF. The DNA of the CDR3 is TGTGCCAGCAGCCGAGGGACAGGGGGAAATCAGCCCCAGCATTTT.

This clone was counted between two and nine times. This chain connects TRBV7-2 to TRBJ2-1, with 9 nucleotides matching TRBD2. CDR1 is SGHTA, CDR2 FQGNSA, per germline. The CDR3 length is 14 residues. V lost 8 bases to trimming and J lost 7 bases; unmatched junction nucleotides: 9. In nucleotides, the CDR3 is TGTGCCAGCGGATCCTCGGGACTAGCAAATGAGCAGTTCTTC. Protein product: CASGSSGLANEQFF.

This clone was seen a few times. This specimen includes other DNA sequences encoding the same CDR3. The rearrangement joins TRBV30 to TRBJ2-1, with 12 bases matching TRBD2. Per the germline V gene, CDR1 is GTSNPN and CDR2 is SVGIG (reference sequence). The CDR3 contains 15 residues. V lost 0 bases and J lost 5; bases outside the gene matches: 2. The CDR3 loop reads CAWSVGLAGHNEQFF. The DNA of the CDR3 is TGTGCCTGGAGTGTCGGACTAGCGGGACACAATGAGCAGTTCTTC.

This clone was detected a few times. The genes are TRBV5-1 and TRBJ1-2; the D gene is possibly TRBD1 (6 bases). The CDR3 length is 14 residues. Germline values: CDR1 SGHRS, CDR2 YFSETQ. Trimming stripped 4 bases from V and 3 bases from J, with 13 bases between. This CDR3 reads CASSPSGGDYGYTF. CDR3 DNA: TGCGCCAGCAGCCCCTCGGGGGGCGACTATGGCTACACCTTC.

The chain carries TRBV30 and TRBJ2-5, with a weak D call TRBD2 (7 bases). Trimming took off 6 bases at V and 5 bases at J, with 16 bases between the two ends. CDR1 and CDR2 from the germline V gene are GTSNPN and SVGIG (reference sequence). There are 13 residues in the CDR3. CDR3 sequence: CACSSGGGETQYF. The CDR3 region has the DNA TGTGCCTGTTCTAGCGGAGGGGGGGAGACCCAGTACTTC.

This clone appeared a few times. The J gene is TRBJ2-3, the V gene TRBV6-5; TRBD2 matches 7 bases. Germline V gene sequence: CDR1 MNHEY, CDR2 SVGAGI. This CDR3 region has 15 residues. The V and J ends lost 6 bases and 4 bases, in that order; junction bases with no gene match: 10. In nucleotides, the CDR3 is TGTGCCAGCAGCCCTGGGGGGGGAGGGGCAGATACGCAGTATTTT. Protein: CASSPGGGGADTQYF.